This TCR beta chain was identified in a study of blood T cell repertoires in COVID-19. As for the study in general: What the recovered Cohort 3 donors had was two negative PCRs, clearance, or symptom resolution. COVID-19 samples from acute and convalescent phases originated in the United States, Italy and Spain. Sources were T cells, B-cell-depleted T cells, or PBMCs; the material itself was cDNA or gDNA.

The assay was immunoSEQ multiplex PCR, and TCRdb's table has in-frame clones only and misses some. Of roughly 150,000 clones detected, less than 80% appear once; the ten largest clones hold roughly 20%. There are 17 residues in the CDR3. The germline CDR1 and CDR2 sequences are SGHKS and YYEKEE (reference sequence). Trimming pared 0 bases from V and 0 bases from J, leaving 13 bases between. The table lists this clone with many counts. The sequenced sample was PBMCs or T cells enriched from blood (not recorded which). The source of this sequence is an older woman in a cohort exposed to, infected with or recovered from COVID-19 (not recorded which). The gene calls are TRBV5-5 and TRBJ1-3; D is ambiguous. CDR3 nucleotide sequence: TGTGCCAGCAGCTTGGCCGGGAGGCCGTCCTCTGGAAACACCATATATTTT. Translation gives CASSLAGRPSSGNTIYF.